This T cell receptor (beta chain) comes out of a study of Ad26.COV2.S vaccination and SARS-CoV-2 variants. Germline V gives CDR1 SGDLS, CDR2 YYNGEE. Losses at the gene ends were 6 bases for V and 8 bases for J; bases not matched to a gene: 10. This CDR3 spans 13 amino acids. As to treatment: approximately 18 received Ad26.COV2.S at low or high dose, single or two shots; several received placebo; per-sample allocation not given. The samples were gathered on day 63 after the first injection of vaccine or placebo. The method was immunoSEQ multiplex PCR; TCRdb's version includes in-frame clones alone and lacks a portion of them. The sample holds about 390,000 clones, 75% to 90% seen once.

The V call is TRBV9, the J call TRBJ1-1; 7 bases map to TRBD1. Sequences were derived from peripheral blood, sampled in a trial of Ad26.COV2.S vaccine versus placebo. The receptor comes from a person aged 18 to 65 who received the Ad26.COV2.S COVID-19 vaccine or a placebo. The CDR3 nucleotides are TGTGCCAGCATCCCCTTGGGGACAGACGAAGCTTTCTTT. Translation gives CASIPLGTDEAFF.